The 5 T cell receptor beta chains reported below all come from one sample, sequenced in a study of ipilimumab plus nivolumab after autologous stem cell transplantation. The table came from immunoSEQ multiplex PCR; TCRdb's copy has only in-frame clones and leaves some out. This table has 15,000 to 20,000 clones, roughly 85% appearing once. Material: PBMCs, obtained in a trial of ipilimumab plus nivolumab as post-transplant consolidation. These receptors all stem from a male donor with diffuse large B-cell lymphoma.

V and J are TRBV4-3 and TRBJ2-3; 10 positions match TRBD1. The CDR3 loop spans 14 amino acids. V dropped 3 bases and J dropped 4; count of bases not matched to a gene: 1. Germline values: CDR1 LGHNA, CDR2 YSLEER. The CDR3 region has the DNA TGCGCCAGCAGCCAGGGACAGGGGCCAGATACGCAGTATTTT. Protein product: CASSQGQGPDTQYF.

The chain uses TRBV7-9 and TRBJ1-1, with 8 bases matching TRBD1. The CDR3 has 16 amino acids. V gave up 5 bases and J gave up 4 bases; unmatched junction bases: 12. CDR1 is SEHNR and CDR2 is FQNEAQ in the germline V gene (reference sequence). CDR3 sequence (DNA): TGTGCCAGCAGCCCCGGGACAGGAGAAAAATTCACTGAAGCTTTCTTT. Its translation is CASSPGTGEKFTEAFF.

The V and J genes are TRBV13 and TRBJ1-1, with D perhaps TRBD1 (5 bases). Germline V gives CDR1 PRHDT, CDR2 FYEKMQ (reference sequence). V was trimmed by 4 bases and J by 4 bases, leaving 10 bases between them. This CDR3 contains 13 residues. DNA for the CDR3: TGTGCCAGCAGCTCGGGACTTATCACTGAAGCTTTCTTT. It yields the protein CASSSGLITEAFF.

This chain joins TRBV19 and TRBJ2-2, with TRBD1 as a possible D gene (6 bases). Trimming left V 6 bases short and J 5 bases short, with 10 bases between. Germline values: CDR1 LNHDA, CDR2 SQIVND (reference sequence). CDR3 length equals 13 residues. The CDR3 protein is CASRIQGTGELFF. DNA of the CDR3: TGTGCCAGTAGGATACAGGGAACCGGGGAGCTGTTTTTT.

The chain recombines TRBV19 with TRBJ2-1; D perhaps matches TRBD2 (5 bases). Germline CDR1 reads LNHDA; CDR2 reads SQIVND (reference sequence). This CDR3 contains 11 residues. Trimming cost V 6 bases and J 9 bases, with 9 bases left between them. CDR3 sequence: CASSVAFEQFF. CDR3 coding DNA: TGTGCCAGTAGCGTAGCGTTTGAGCAGTTCTTC.